Listed here are 14 T cell receptor beta chains from one sample, sequenced in a study of blood T cells in healthy people across ages. Through a sample-barcoded 5' primer and a J-beta primer mix, a second PCR was run for roughly 6 to 11 cycles. TCRdb reprocessed the 5' RACE reads via MiXCR and lists one record per CDR3 protein. The table includes around 620,000 distinct CDR3 sequences, approximately 27% detected once. Sequencing input: blood. The source of these receptors is an older woman in good health.

The chain links TRBV14 to TRBJ1-6; TRBD1 matches 7 bases. This CDR3 is built from 14 residues. Per the germline V gene, CDR1 is SGHDN and CDR2 is FVKESK. J lost 7 bases, V lost 8 bases, and 8 bases had no gene match. CDR3 in DNA: TGTGCCAGCTCCACAGGGGTCTCCAATTCACCCCTCCACTTT. Translation gives CASSTGVSNSPLHF.

This clonotype showed up many times. The genes are TRBV7-2 and TRBJ2-5; D not resolved. This CDR3 is 13 amino acids long. CDR1 SGHTA and CDR2 FQGNSA come from the germline V gene. V was clipped by 1 base and J by 7 bases, with 10 bases between them. The DNA for the CDR3 is TGTGCCAGCAGCTTAGGAACAGTAGGGACCCAGTACTTC. This translates into CASSLGTVGTQYF. Using reference TRBV7-2 and TRBJ2-5 for the parts outside the CDR3, the full variable domain is GAGVSQSPSNKVTEKGKDVELRCDPISGHTALYWYRQSLGQGLEFLIYFQGNSAPDKSGLPSDRFSAERTGGSVSTLTIQRTQQEDSAVYLCASSLGTVGTQYFGPGTRLLVL.

The chain links TRBV3-1 to TRBJ2-7; 13 positions match TRBD2. From germline, CDR1 is LGHDT and CDR2 YNNKEL (reference sequence). Trimming cost V 4 bases and J 0 bases; bases outside gene matches: 9. The CDR3 is 18 amino acids. The CDR3 protein is CASSPPRTSGRSSYEQYF. The CDR3 region has the DNA TGTGCCAGCAGCCCCCCTAGGACTAGCGGGAGAAGCTCCTACGAGCAGTACTTC.

This clonotype was detected only a few times. Likely a read error: the CDR3 ends without its conserved phenylalanine or tryptophan. The rearrangement joins TRBV5-5 to TRBJ2-5; D call uncertain. The end of the DNA is better explained by TRBJ2-1, so the J call may be wrong. Germline assignment: CDR1 SGHKS and CDR2 YYEKEE (reference sequence). This CDR3 is 15 amino acids long. CDR3 nucleotide sequence: TGTGCCAGCAGCTTGAGAACAGCTAGCTACAATGAGCAGTTCCTC. Translated, it gives CASSLRTASYNEQFL.

This clonotype was counted only a few times. DNA for the CDR3: TGCGCCAGCAGGATCTCAGTTGCGGACAGGGTGGGTGGCTACACCTTC. Translating gives CASRISVADRVGGYTF. The chain links TRBV4-3 to TRBJ1-2; TRBD1 matches at 8 bases. Per germline, CDR1 LGHNA and CDR2 YSLEER. Trimming cost V 6 bases and J 7 bases; bases outside gene matches: 16. The CDR3 length is 16 residues.

A few counts support this clonotype. CDR3 region: CASSPTRQTGGYTF. The DNA for the CDR3 is TGTGCCAGCAGCCCGACGCGTCAAACCGGGGGCTACACCTTC. This rearrangement joins TRBV12-3 or TRBV12-4 to TRBJ1-2; no reliable D call. This CDR3 is built from 14 residues. Trimming cost V 6 bases and J 8 bases, with 19 bases left between them.

This chain's CDR3 is CASSLNIGQRVPNEQYF. DNA of the CDR3: TGCGCCAGCAGCTTGAATATAGGCCAACGGGTCCCTAACGAGCAGTACTTC. The chain couples TRBV5-1 to TRBJ2-5; D remains unclear. TRBJ2-7 matches the DNA end more closely, so the J call is doubtful. The CDR3 extends over 17 amino acids. Germline V lookup: CDR1 SGHRS, CDR2 YFSETQ.

In this sample, this clonotype turned up a few times. The J gene is TRBJ2-3, the V gene TRBV7-2, with TRBD2 identical over 9 bases. The junction had 4 bases not matched to a gene; V was cut back by 5 bases and J by 4 bases. CDR3 length: 14 amino acids. Germline CDR1 SGHTA, CDR2 FQGNSA. DNA for the CDR3: TGTGCCAGCAGCCCTCGACTAGCGGCAGATACGCAGTATTTT. This gives the protein CASSPRLAADTQYF.

The chain links TRBV11-1 to TRBJ2-1, with D uncertain. Germline V gene sequence: CDR1 SGHAT, CDR2 FQDESV (reference sequence). V was cut by 5 bases and J by 0 bases, with 11 bases left in between. The CDR3 totals 15 residues. The chain's CDR3 is CASSTGTFSYNEQFF. CDR3 DNA: TGTGCCAGCAGCACCGGAACCTTCTCCTACAATGAGCAGTTCTTC.

The rearrangement links TRBV12-3 or TRBV12-4 to TRBJ1-2; D might be TRBD1 (5 bases). The V end was cut by 6 bases, the J end by 4 bases, with 12 bases between. This CDR3 is built from 13 residues. CDR3 amino acids: CASRPQVFYGYTF. The CDR3 DNA reads as TGTGCCAGCAGGCCACAGGTTTTCTATGGCTACACCTTC.

The chain has TRBV7-2 and TRBJ2-2; 7 bases are a match to TRBD1. The CDR3 loop spans 14 amino acids. Germline trimming cut 5 bases from V and 4 bases from J; bases unmatched to any gene: 4. Per the germline V gene, CDR1 is SGHTA and CDR2 is FQGNSA. This chain's CDR3 is CASSQGQTTGELFF. The DNA for the CDR3 is TGTGCCAGCAGCCAGGGACAGACCACCGGGGAGCTGTTTTTT.

This clonotype has just a few counts. The chain joins TRBV3-1 to TRBJ2-2; tentative D call: TRBD2 (5 bases). CDR3 length: 15 amino acids. V lost 5 bases and J 6 bases, leaving 16 bases between the germline ends. Germline-derived CDR1 and CDR2 are LGHDT and YNNKEL (reference sequence). In nucleotides, the CDR3 is TGTGCCAGCAGCGAGGGCGACGCCGAGTCCGGGGAGCTGTTTTTT. The encoded protein is CASSEGDAESGELFF.

This clonotype was seen only once. The V and J genes are TRBV12-3 or TRBV12-4 and TRBJ2-2; TRBD2 matches at 7 bases. The length of the CDR3 is 16 residues. Trimming at V came to 4 bases and at J to 6 bases, leaving 11 bases not matched to a gene. CDR3 in DNA: TGTGCCAGCAGTTCCCGGACTAGTTATTTCGCCGGGGAGCTGTTTTTT. This encodes CASSSRTSYFAGELFF.

This clonotype was recorded a few times. V and J are TRBV9 and TRBJ2-1; 11 nucleotides agree with TRBD2. The CDR3 loop spans 16 amino acids. J gave up 10 bases and V 0 bases, and 9 bases lay outside the gene matches. CDR1 and CDR2 (germline): SGDLS, YYNGEE. The DNA of the CDR3 is TGTGCCAGCAGCGTAGTCGGGACTAGCGGTCGGGGGGAGCAGTTCTTC. Protein sequence: CASSVVGTSGRGEQFF. Drawing the rest from reference TRBV9 and TRBJ2-1, the complete variable domain is DSGVTQTPKHLITATGQRVTLRCSPRSGDLSVYWYQQSLDQGLQFLIQYYNGEERAKGNILERFSAQQFPDLHSELNLSSLELGDSALYFCASSVVGTSGRGEQFFGPGTRLTVL.